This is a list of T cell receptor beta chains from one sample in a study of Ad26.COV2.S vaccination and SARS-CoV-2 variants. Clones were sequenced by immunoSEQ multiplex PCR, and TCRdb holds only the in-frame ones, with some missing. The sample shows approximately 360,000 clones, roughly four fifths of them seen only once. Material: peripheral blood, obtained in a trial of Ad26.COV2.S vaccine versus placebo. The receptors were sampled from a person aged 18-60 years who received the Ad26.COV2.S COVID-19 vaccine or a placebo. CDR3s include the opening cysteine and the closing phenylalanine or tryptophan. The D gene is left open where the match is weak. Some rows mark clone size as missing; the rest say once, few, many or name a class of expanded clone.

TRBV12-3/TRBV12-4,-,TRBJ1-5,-,TGTGCCAGCAGTTTCAATGATCAGCCCCAGCATTTT,CASSFNDQPQHF
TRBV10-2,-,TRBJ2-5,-,TGCGCCAGCGGGCCCTGGGAGACCCAGTACTTC,CASGPWETQYF
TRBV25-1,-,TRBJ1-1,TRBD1,TGTGCCAGCAGACTGTCACAGGGGGCGGAAGCTTTCTTT,CASRLSQGAEAFF
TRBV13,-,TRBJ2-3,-,TGTGCCAGCAGCTTAGCGGGCCCACGGACAGATACGCAGTATTTT,CASSLAGPRTDTQYF
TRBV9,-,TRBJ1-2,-,TGTGCCAGCAGCGTAGTCCCCACTAACTATGGCTACACCTTC,CASSVVPTNYGYTF
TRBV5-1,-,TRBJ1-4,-,TGCGCCAGCGCTACCGGGGACGGGGTTGAAAAACTGTTTTTT,CASATGDGVEKLFF
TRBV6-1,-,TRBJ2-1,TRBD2,TGTGCCAGCAGTGAAGGCCGACTAGCGGGGTACAATGAGCAGTTCTTC,CASSEGRLAGYNEQFF
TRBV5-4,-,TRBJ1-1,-,TGTGCCAGCAGCCGTCCAGGGAACACTGAAGCTTTCTTT,CASSRPGNTEAFF
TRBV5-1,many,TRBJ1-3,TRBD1,TGCGCCAGCAGCACGGGGGACAGGGGAAACACCATATATTTT,CASSTGDRGNTIYF
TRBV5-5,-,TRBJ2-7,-,TGTGCCAGCAGCCCCGGTCCTTTCCCCTACGAGCAGTACTTC,CASSPGPFPYEQYF
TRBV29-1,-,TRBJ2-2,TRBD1,TGCAGCGCGGACAGGAGGAACACCGGGGAGCTGTTTTTT,CSADRRNTGELFF
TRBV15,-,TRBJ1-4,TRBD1,TGTGCCACCAGCTTTGGGACAGAGGATGAAAAACTGTTTTTT,CATSFGTEDEKLFF
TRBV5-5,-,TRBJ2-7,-,TGTGCCAGCAGCCGAGGGCAATTGGGGCGCGAGCAGTACTTC,CASSRGQLGREQYF
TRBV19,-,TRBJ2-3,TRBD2,TGTGCCACCCTGGGGCGGGGGGGCCGAAAAGATACGCAGTATTTT,CATLGRGGRKDTQYF
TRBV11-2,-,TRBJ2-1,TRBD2,TGTGCCAGCAGCCTGACTAGCGGGATAGCTGAGCAGTTCTTC,CASSLTSGIAEQFF
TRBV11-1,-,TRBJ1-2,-,TGTGCCAGCGGATCCCTGGCCTACACCTTC,CASGSLAYTF
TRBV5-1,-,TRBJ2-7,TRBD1,TGCGCCAGCAGCTTCCAGGACAGGGTGGGGGAGCAGTACTTC,CASSFQDRVGEQYF
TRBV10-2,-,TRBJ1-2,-,TGCGCCAGCAGTGAGTCTATGAAATACTACACCTTC,CASSESMKYYTF
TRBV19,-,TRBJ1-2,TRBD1,TGTGCCAGTAGTATACCCAGGACAGGTGTCTATGGCTACACCTTC,CASSIPRTGVYGYTF
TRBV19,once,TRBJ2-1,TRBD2,TGTGCCAGTAGTCTCGGGGGGGTATACAATGAGCAGTTCTTC,CASSLGGVYNEQFF
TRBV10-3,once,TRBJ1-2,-,TGTGCCATCAGTGAGGGGACAACTTATAACTATGGCTACACCTTC,CAISEGTTYNYGYTF
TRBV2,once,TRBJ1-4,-,TGTGCCAGCAACCGGGCCCGGGCCCGTGAAAAACTGTTTTTT,CASNRARAREKLFF
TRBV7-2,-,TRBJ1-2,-,TGTGCCAGCAGCTCCGAGGGGGGCCGGAGCTATGGCTACACCTTC,CASSSEGGRSYGYTF
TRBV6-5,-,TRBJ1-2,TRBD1,TGTGCCAGCGAATTACAGGGGATCGGCTATGGCTACACCTTC,CASELQGIGYGYTF
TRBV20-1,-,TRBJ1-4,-,TGCAGTGCCCAGGGAGGGGCAAAACTGTTTTTT,CSAQGGAKLFF
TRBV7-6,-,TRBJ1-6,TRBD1,TGTGCCAGCAGCGGTTACAGGGGTTCACCCCTCCACTTT,CASSGYRGSPLHF
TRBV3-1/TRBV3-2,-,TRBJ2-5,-,TGTGCCAGCAGCCAAGTCACAGGGACCCAGTACTTC,CASSQVTGTQYF
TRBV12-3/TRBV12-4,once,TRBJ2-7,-,TGTGCCAGCAGTCCCAGTGGGGGAGACGAGCAGTACTTC,CASSPSGGDEQYF
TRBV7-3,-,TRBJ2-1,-,TGTGCCAGCAGCTCCTCGCCGGATGAGCAGTTCTTC,CASSSSPDEQFF
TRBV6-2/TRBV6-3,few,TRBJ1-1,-,TGTGCCAGCAGTAATAGCCGGTCTGAAGCTTTCTTT,CASSNSRSEAFF
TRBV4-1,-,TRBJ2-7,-,TGCGCCAGCAGCCAAGTGCTGGGGGCCGAGCAGTACTTC,CASSQVLGAEQYF
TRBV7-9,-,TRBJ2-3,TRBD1,TGTGCCAGCAGCTCACAGGGGGGAAAGAGCACAGATACGCAGTATTTT,CASSSQGGKSTDTQYF
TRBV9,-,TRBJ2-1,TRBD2,TGTGCCAGCTCGGCAAGCGGGGGGGCCTGGAGCTCCTACAATGAGCAGTTCTTC,CASSASGGAWSSYNEQFF
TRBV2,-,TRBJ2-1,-,TGTGCCAGCAGGACCCCCTCTGGACGTAGGAGATTTGACAGCTCCTACAATGAGCAGTTCTTC,CASRTPSGRRRFDSSYNEQFF
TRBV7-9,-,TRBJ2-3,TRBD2,TGTGCCAGCAGTTCCTCGGTGAGCGGGAGCCCAGATACGCAGTATTTT,CASSSSVSGSPDTQYF